What follows are 27 T cell receptor beta chains derived from one specimen sequenced in a study of Ad26.COV2.S vaccination and SARS-CoV-2 variants (dated by TCRdb to 2020 to 2023). In the paper's terms, the treatment or condition label means: 15 to 20 received Ad26.COV2.S at low or high dose, single or two shots; several received placebo; per-sample allocation not given. Repertoires of vaccine and placebo recipients were sequenced from samples taken on day 63 after the first injection. The method was the immunoSEQ multiplex PCR assay. TCRdb stores this immuneACCESS table with in-frame sequences only. Part of the clones is absent; in the studies checked, under half of the shortfall reflects unresolved V genes, and no reason is known for the rest. This sample comprises about 680,000 clones, roughly 90% of them detected only once. The ten largest account for nearly 1.5% of the sample. This material consisted of peripheral blood, taken in a trial of Ad26.COV2.S vaccine versus placebo. These receptors all stem from a person between 18 and 65 years old who received the Ad26.COV2.S COVID-19 vaccine or a placebo.

This rearrangement joins TRBV5-1 to TRBJ1-1, with D possibly TRBD1 on 6 matching bases. CDR1 and CDR2 from the germline V gene are SGHRS and YFSETQ. CDR3 size: 14 residues. V was trimmed by 2 bases and J by 4 bases, leaving 12 bases between them. The CDR3 sequence: CASSFTGSGTEAFF. The CDR3 region has the DNA TGCGCCAGCAGCTTCACAGGGTCGGGCACTGAAGCTTTCTTT.

This chain uses TRBV3-1 (or the pseudogene TRBV3-2) with TRBJ2-3, with D perhaps matching TRBD1 (5 bases). Germline CDR1 and CDR2: LGHDT and YNNKEL (reference sequence). This CDR3 is 16 amino acids long. Trimming removed 2 bases at V and 0 bases at J, with 12 bases between. This chain's CDR3 is CASSQPLTGSTDTQYF. The CDR3 nucleotides are TGTGCCAGCAGCCAACCGTTAACAGGTAGCACAGATACGCAGTATTTT.

The chain employs TRBV6-2 or TRBV6-3 and TRBJ1-1, with D perhaps TRBD1 (6 bases). V was pared by 2 bases and J by 5 bases, with 18 bases between. Germline V lookup: CDR1 MNHEY, CDR2 SVGEGT. The CDR3 is 16 residues long. The CDR3 DNA follows: TGTGCCAGCAGTTACCCTTACGGGGGGCAAAGGACTGAAGCTTTCTTT. Translating gives CASSYPYGGQRTEAFF.

The V and J genes are TRBV6-1 and TRBJ2-2, with TRBD2 matching 7 bases. V lost 3 bases, J lost 6 bases, and 10 bases stayed unmatched. The CDR3 length is 16 residues. The V gene's germline CDR1 is MNHNS and CDR2 SASEGT. The CDR3: CASSDRLAYSPGELFF. As DNA, the CDR3 is TGTGCCAGCAGTGATAGACTAGCTTATAGCCCCGGGGAGCTGTTTTTT.

This chain uses TRBV6-6 with TRBJ1-2; no clear D gene. Germline CDR1 reads MNHNY; CDR2 reads SVGAGI (reference sequence). V lost 4 bases and J lost 8, with 8 bases in between. The length of the CDR3 is 11 residues. In DNA form, the CDR3 reads TGTGCCAGCAGTTTACGGGCCGGCTACACCTTC. Protein: CASSLRAGYTF.

The chain combines TRBV6-5 with TRBJ1-4; D remains ambiguous. The CDR3 extends over 13 amino acids. Per the germline V gene, CDR1 is MNHEY and CDR2 is SVGAGI. With 6 bases removed from V and 8 bases from J, the gap between germline ends came to 13 bases. CDR3 sequence reads: CASRTREVEKLFF. CDR3 DNA sequence: TGTGCCAGCAGGACTCGGGAGGTCGAAAAACTGTTTTTT.

The genes are TRBV18 and TRBJ1-3; 8 bases are a match to TRBD1. The CDR3 totals 15 residues. Germline V CDR1 and CDR2: KGHSH, LQKENI. V was pared by 3 bases and J by 0 bases, with 1 base of the junction left unmatched. The CDR3 nucleotides are TGTGCCAGCTCACCTACAGGGGGCTCTGGAAACACCATATATTTT. It translates to CASSPTGGSGNTIYF.

The chain carries TRBV7-9 and TRBJ2-2; 7 bases map to TRBD1. The trim removed 8 bases at V and 6 bases at J, leaving 9 bases unmatched. CDR3 size: 14 residues. Germline-derived CDR1 and CDR2 are SEHNR and FQNEAQ (reference sequence). This CDR3 is CASSGTVISGELFF. Written as DNA, the CDR3 is TGTGCCAGCTCCGGGACAGTCATCTCCGGGGAGCTGTTTTTT.

This chain uses TRBV5-6 with TRBJ1-4, with D unclear. V gave up 0 bases and J gave up 13 bases, with 19 bases separating them. The CDR3 runs to 15 residues. Germline CDR1 is SGHDT and CDR2 is YYEEEE. CDR3 nucleotide sequence: TGTGCCAGCAGCTTGGGTACGGGTGTTTTTAGCCCACTGTTTTTT. Amino acid sequence: CASSLGTGVFSPLFF.

CDR3 protein: CASSPPGGEQYF. CDR3 DNA sequence: TGTGCCAGCAGCCCCCCGGGGGGCGAGCAGTACTTC. The rearrangement joins TRBV7-9 to TRBJ2-7, with 7 bases identical to TRBD2. After removal of 5 bases from V and 6 bases from J, the junction contained 4 bases not matched to a gene. Germline V gene data show CDR1 as SEHNR and CDR2 as FQNEAQ (reference sequence). CDR3 length: 12 residues.

The rearrangement links TRBV6-2 or TRBV6-3 to TRBJ1-2; no firm D call. The CDR3 runs 11 residues. Trimming took 5 bases from V and 4 from J, leaving 5 bases between them. In germline, CDR1 is MNHEY, CDR2 SVGEGT. The CDR3 DNA reads TGTGCCAGCAGTAAGGGCTATGGCTACACCTTC. Translated, it gives CASSKGYGYTF.

The chain carries TRBV24-1 and TRBJ2-5, with D perhaps assigned TRBD1 or TRBD2 (6 bases each). CDR3 length equals 12 residues. V dropped 6 bases and J dropped 3 bases, with 7 bases sitting between them. CDR1 is KGHDR, CDR2 SFDVKD, per germline. The CDR3 coding sequence is TGTGCCACCAGTAGGGGGGAAGAGACCCAGTACTTC. Its translation: CATSRGEETQYF.

The table lists this clone with a few counts. This rearrangement joins TRBV15 to TRBJ2-7; a weak D match, TRBD2 (5 bases). In germline, CDR1 is LNHNV, CDR2 YYDKDF (reference sequence). The CDR3 has 12 residues. Trimming pared 6 bases from V and 5 bases from J, leaving 11 bases between. CDR3 sequence (DNA): TGTGCCACCAGTCATGAAGCGGACGAGCAGTACTTC. Its translation: CATSHEADEQYF.

The chain uses TRBV19 and TRBJ1-1; TRBD1 matches 7 bases. The CDR3 length is 15 residues. With 9 bases clipped from V and 0 bases from J, the junction kept 10 bases outside the gene matches. Germline V gives CDR1 LNHDA, CDR2 SQIVND (reference sequence). The CDR3 DNA is TGTGCCAGCTTACCCGCCGGGACAGTGAACACTGAAGCTTTCTTT. Its translation: CASLPAGTVNTEAFF.

The chain links TRBV7-2 to TRBJ2-3, with D perhaps TRBD1 (5 bases). The CDR3 extends over 13 amino acids. Trimming cost V 5 bases and J 6 bases, with 12 bases left between them. Germline V gives CDR1 SGHTA, CDR2 FQGNSA. The CDR3 nucleotides read TGTGCCAGCAGCCTTACAGGATCCGATACGCAGTATTTT. Translation: CASSLTGSDTQYF.

V usage is TRBV7-9 and J usage is TRBJ2-5, with 11 bases lining up with TRBD2. In germline, CDR1 is SEHNR, CDR2 FQNEAQ (reference sequence). V was clipped by 5 bases and J by 1 base; unmatched bases: 6. The CDR3 totals 16 residues. The chain's CDR3 is CASSLPSGGSQETQYF. Here the CDR3 DNA reads TGTGCCAGCAGCCTACCTAGCGGGGGGTCCCAAGAGACCCAGTACTTC.

The chain combines TRBV29-1 with TRBJ2-7; D remains ambiguous. Trimming took off 5 bases at V and 1 base at J, with 6 bases between the two ends. This CDR3 spans 11 amino acids. In germline, CDR1 is SQVTM, CDR2 ANQGSEA. CDR3 coding DNA: TGCAGCGTTATCCGTTCCTACGAGCAGTACTTC. This translates into CSVIRSYEQYF.

This chain uses TRBV13 with TRBJ2-7; 10 bases match TRBD2. Germline V gene data show CDR1 as PRHDT and CDR2 as FYEKMQ (reference sequence). Trimming took 3 bases from V and 2 from J; bases not matched to a gene: 7. This CDR3 has 16 amino acids. The CDR3, as DNA: TGTGCCAGCAGCTTCCACAGCGGGAGGGGGGCCTACGAGCAGTACTTC. Protein product: CASSFHSGRGAYEQYF.

The chain carries TRBV6-4 and TRBJ1-1, with D unclear. The CDR3 contains 13 residues. Between the trimmed V and J ends, which lost 3 bases and 0 bases, there was a span of 5 bases. In germline, CDR1 is MRHNA, CDR2 SNTAGT. The CDR3 here is CASSDDLNTEAFF. The CDR3 nucleotides read TGTGCCAGCAGTGATGATTTGAACACTGAAGCTTTCTTT.

This chain joins TRBV6-5 and TRBJ1-1; TRBD1 might be the D (5 bases). This CDR3 has 13 amino acids. Trimming pared 2 bases from V and 9 bases from J, leaving 13 bases between. Germline V gene lookup returns CDR1 MNHEY and CDR2 SVGAGI. For the CDR3, the DNA is TGTGCCAGCAGTTACGATCCGGGGACCCAAGCTTTCTTT. Its protein is CASSYDPGTQAFF.

This rearrangement joins TRBV5-1 to TRBJ1-3; the D is unclear. The CDR3 has 16 residues. The germline CDR1 and CDR2 sequences are SGHRS and YFSETQ. Trimming removed 1 base at V and 2 bases at J, with 13 bases between. CDR3 residues: CASSLSEGFAGNTIYF. Here the CDR3 DNA reads TGCGCCAGCAGCTTGTCAGAAGGATTTGCTGGAAACACCATATATTTT.

This clone was picked up a small number of times. The chain recombines TRBV7-6 with TRBJ2-2, with a weak D call TRBD2 (6 bases). The length of the CDR3 is 13 residues. V was cut by 5 bases and J by 5 bases, with 9 bases left in between. Germline loops: CDR1 SGHVS, CDR2 FNYEAQ. The CDR3 nucleotides are TGTGCCAGCAGCCCTGGAGGGACCGGGGAGCTGTTTTTT. As protein: CASSPGGTGELFF.

The chain is built from TRBV19 and TRBJ2-7; no firm D call. Between the trimmed V and J ends, which lost 3 bases and 6 bases, there was a span of 9 bases. The germline CDR1 and CDR2 sequences are LNHDA and SQIVND (reference sequence). This CDR3 region has 12 residues. The CDR3 region is CASSILGSEQYF. The CDR3 region has the DNA TGTGCCAGTAGTATCCTGGGATCCGAGCAGTACTTC.

The gene calls are TRBV7-2 and TRBJ2-5; no reliable D call. Germline assignment: CDR1 SGHTA and CDR2 FQGNSA. CDR3 length: 13 amino acids. The germline V and J ends were trimmed by 5 bases and 2 bases, with 9 bases remaining between them. CDR3 sequence reads: CASSTHFQETQYF. CDR3 sequence (DNA): TGTGCCAGCAGCACACACTTTCAAGAGACCCAGTACTTC. The whole variable domain, filled in from reference TRBV7-2 and TRBJ2-5, reads GAGVSQSPSNKVTEKGKDVELRCDPISGHTALYWYRQSLGQGLEFLIYFQGNSAPDKSGLPSDRFSAERTGGSVSTLTIQRTQQEDSAVYLCASSTHFQETQYFGPGTRLLVL.

This chain links TRBV6-2 or TRBV6-3 with TRBJ2-7, with D unresolved. The CDR3 totals 13 residues. The V end lost 2 bases, the J end lost 6 bases, and 11 bases lay between the germline ends. Germline lookup yields CDR1 MNHEY and CDR2 SVGEGT. CDR3 in amino acids: CASSYRQESEQYF. DNA of the CDR3: TGTGCCAGCAGTTACCGTCAAGAAAGCGAGCAGTACTTC.

The chain has TRBV18 and TRBJ1-6; 7 bases match TRBD1. V lost 0 bases and J lost 6; bases outside the gene matches: 2. Germline V lookup: CDR1 KGHSH, CDR2 LQKENI. The CDR3 length is 15 residues. Written as DNA, the CDR3 is TGTGCCAGCTCACCACCGGGACAGTCTAATTCACCCCTCCACTTT. Translating it yields CASSPPGQSNSPLHF.

CDR3 coding DNA: TGTGCCAGCACCATGCAAGAGCTTAATTCACCCCTCCACTTT. This encodes CASTMQELNSPLHF. The V call is TRBV5-6, the J call TRBJ1-6; D is unresolved. Trimming shortened V by 6 bases and J by 6 bases, and 13 bases separated the two germline ends. CDR3 length: 14 amino acids. CDR1 is SGHDT and CDR2 is YYEEEE in the germline V gene.